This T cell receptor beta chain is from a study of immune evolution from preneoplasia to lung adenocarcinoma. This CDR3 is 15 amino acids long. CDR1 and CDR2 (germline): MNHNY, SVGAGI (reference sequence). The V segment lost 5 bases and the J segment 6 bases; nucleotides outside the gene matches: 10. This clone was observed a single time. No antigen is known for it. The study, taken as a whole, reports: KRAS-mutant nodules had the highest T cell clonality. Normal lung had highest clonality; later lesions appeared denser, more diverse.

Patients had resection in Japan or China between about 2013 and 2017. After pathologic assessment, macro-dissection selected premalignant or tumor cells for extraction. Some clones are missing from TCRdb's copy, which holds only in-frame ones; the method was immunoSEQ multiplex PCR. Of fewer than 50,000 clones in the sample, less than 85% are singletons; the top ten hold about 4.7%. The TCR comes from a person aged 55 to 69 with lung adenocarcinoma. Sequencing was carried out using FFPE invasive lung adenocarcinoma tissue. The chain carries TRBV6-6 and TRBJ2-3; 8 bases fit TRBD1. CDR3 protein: CASSKRQGKADTQYF. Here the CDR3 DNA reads TGTGCCAGCAGTAAGCGACAGGGGAAGGCGGATACGCAGTATTTT.